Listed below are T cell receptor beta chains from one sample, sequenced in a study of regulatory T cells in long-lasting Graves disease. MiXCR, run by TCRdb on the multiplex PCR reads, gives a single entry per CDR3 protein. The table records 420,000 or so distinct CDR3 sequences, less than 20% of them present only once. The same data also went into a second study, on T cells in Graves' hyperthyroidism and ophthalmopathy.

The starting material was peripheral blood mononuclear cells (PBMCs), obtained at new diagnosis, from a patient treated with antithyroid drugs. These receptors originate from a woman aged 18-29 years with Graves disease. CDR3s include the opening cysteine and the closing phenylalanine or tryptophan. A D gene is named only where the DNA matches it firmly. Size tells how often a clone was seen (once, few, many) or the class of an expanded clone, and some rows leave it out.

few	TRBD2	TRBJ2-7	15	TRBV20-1	CSARAIGTSPFEQYF	TGCAGTGCTAGAGCTATCGGGACTAGCCCCTTCGAGCAGTACTTC
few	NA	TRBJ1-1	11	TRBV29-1	CSVAGSSEAFF	TGCAGCGTTGCGGGGTCTTCTGAAGCTTTCTTT
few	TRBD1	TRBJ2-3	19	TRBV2	CASSGPNAGQGGFGSAQYF	TGTGCCAGCAGTGGGCCAAACGCCGGACAGGGCGGGTTTGGGAGTGCGCAGTATTTT
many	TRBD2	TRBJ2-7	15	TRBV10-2	CASSDGTSGSYEQYF	TGCGCCAGCAGTGATGGGACTAGCGGGAGTTACGAGCAGTACTTC
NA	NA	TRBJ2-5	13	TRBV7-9	CASSLIEEETQYF	TGTGCCAGCAGCTTAATTGAGGAAGAGACCCAGTACTTC
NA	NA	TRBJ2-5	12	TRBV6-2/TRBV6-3	CASSLPGGAQYF	TGTGCCAGCAGTTTACCGGGGGGCGCCCAGTACTTC
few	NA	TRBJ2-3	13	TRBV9	CASSTRTADTQYF	TGTGCCAGCAGCACCAGGACCGCCGATACGCAGTATTTT
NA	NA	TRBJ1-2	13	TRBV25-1	CASSEVGFYGYTF	TGTGCCAGCAGTGAAGTTGGGTTCTATGGCTACACCTTC
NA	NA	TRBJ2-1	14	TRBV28	CATTGGLTLNEQFF	TGTGCCACCACCGGGGGACTTACCCTAAATGAGCAGTTCTTC
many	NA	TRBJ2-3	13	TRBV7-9	CASSRPPTDTQYF	TGTGCCAGCAGCCGCCCGCCCACAGATACGCAGTATTTT
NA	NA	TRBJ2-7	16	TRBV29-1	CSVEGRRTGSSYEQYF	TGCAGCGTTGAAGGTAGGAGGACTGGGTCCTCTTACGAGCAGTACTTC
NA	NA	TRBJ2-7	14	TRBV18	CASSPPSQTYEQYF	TGTGCCAGCTCACCACCGAGTCAGACCTACGAGCAGTACTTC
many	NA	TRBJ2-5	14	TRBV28	CASSSGWGRETQYF	TGTGCCAGCTCATCTGGATGGGGGAGAGAGACCCAGTACTTC
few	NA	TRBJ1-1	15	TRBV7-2	CASSLVVPSSTEAFF	TGTGCCAGCAGCTTAGTTGTCCCCTCAAGCACTGAAGCTTTCTTT
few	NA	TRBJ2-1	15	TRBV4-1	CASSQIWGKNNEQFF	TGCGCCAGCAGCCAAATATGGGGGAAAAACAATGAGCAGTTCTTC
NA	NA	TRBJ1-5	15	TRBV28	CASSLGPGGVGPQHF	TGTGCCAGCAGTTTAGGCCCGGGAGGAGTGGGGCCCCAGCATTTT
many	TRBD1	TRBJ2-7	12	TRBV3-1	CASSPGTDKQYF	TGTGCCAGCAGCCCGGGGACAGACAAGCAGTACTTC
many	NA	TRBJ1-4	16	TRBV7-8	CASSLDTGTTNEKLFF	TGTGCCAGCAGCTTAGATACGGGGACAACTAATGAAAAACTGTTTTTT
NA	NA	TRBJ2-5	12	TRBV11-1	CASSSEQETQYF	TGTGCCAGCAGCTCTGAACAAGAGACCCAGTACTTC
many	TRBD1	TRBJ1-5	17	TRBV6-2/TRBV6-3	CASSYETGGSEKQPQHF	TGTGCCAGCAGTTACGAGACAGGGGGTTCAGAAAAACAGCCCCAGCATTTT
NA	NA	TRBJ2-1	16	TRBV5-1	CASSRDPGVRAYEQFF	TGCGCCAGCAGCCGGGACCCGGGTGTCAGGGCGTACGAGCAGTTCTTC
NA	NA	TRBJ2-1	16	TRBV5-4	CASSYPAVSTYNEQFF	TGTGCCAGCAGCTATCCCGCAGTGAGTACCTACAATGAGCAGTTCTTC
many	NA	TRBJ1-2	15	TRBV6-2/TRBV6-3	CASSEITRDGNGYTF	TGTGCCAGCAGTGAAATCACCCGGGACGGAAACGGCTACACCTTC
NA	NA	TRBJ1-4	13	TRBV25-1	CASRGQENEKLFF	TGTGCCAGCAGGGGACAAGAGAATGAAAAACTGTTTTTT
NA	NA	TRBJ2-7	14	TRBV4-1	CASSQVQVAYEQYF	TGCGCCAGCAGCCAAGTTCAGGTCGCCTACGAGCAGTACTTC
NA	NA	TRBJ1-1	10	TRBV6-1	CATRDFEAFF	TGTGCCACTCGGGACTTTGAGGCTTTCTTT
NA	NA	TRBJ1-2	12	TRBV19	CASREQGYGYTF	TGTGCCAGTAGGGAACAGGGTTATGGCTACACCTTC
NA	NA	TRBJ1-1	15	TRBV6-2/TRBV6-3	CASSFTGTLNTEAFF	TGTGCCAGCAGTTTTACCGGGACTTTGAACACTGAAGCTTTCTTT
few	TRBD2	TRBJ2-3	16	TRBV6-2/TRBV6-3	CASSGTIAGVVDTQYF	TGTGCCAGCAGCGGGACCATAGCGGGGGTGGTAGATACGCAGTATTTT
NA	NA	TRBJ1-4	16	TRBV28	CASSLWEQATNEKLFF	TGTGCCAGCAGTTTATGGGAACAGGCAACTAATGAAAAACTGTTTTTT
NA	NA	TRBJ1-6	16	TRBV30	CAWSSQGSSYNSPLHF	TGTGCCTGGAGTAGCCAAGGGAGCTCCTATAATTCACCCCTCCACTTT
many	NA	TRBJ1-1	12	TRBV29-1	CSVEGVGAEAFF	TGCAGCGTTGAAGGGGTAGGTGCTGAAGCTTTCTTT
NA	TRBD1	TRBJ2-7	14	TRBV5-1	CASSFRQGAYEQYF	TGCGCCAGCAGCTTTAGACAGGGGGCCTACGAGCAGTACTTC
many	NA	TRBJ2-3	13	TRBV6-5	CASSYRIVDTQYF	TGTGCCAGCAGTTACCGAATAGTGGATACGCAGTATTTT
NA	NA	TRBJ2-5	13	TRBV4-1	CASSQVVMETQYF	TGCGCCAGCAGCCAAGTCGTGATGGAGACCCAGTACTTC
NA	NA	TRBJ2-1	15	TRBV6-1	CATAEFGLGYNEQFF	TGTGCCACCGCGGAGTTTGGTCTAGGATACAATGAGCAGTTCTTC
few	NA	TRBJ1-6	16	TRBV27	CASSRQQSSYNSPLHF	TGTGCCAGCAGTCGACAGCAGAGCTCCTATAATTCACCCCTCCACTTT
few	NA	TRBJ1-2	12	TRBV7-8	CASSLVGGRYTF	TGTGCCAGCAGCTTAGTGGGGGGTCGCTACACCTTC
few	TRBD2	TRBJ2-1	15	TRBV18	CASSQEGREYNEQFF	TGTGCCAGCTCCCAGGAAGGGCGGGAGTACAATGAGCAGTTCTTC
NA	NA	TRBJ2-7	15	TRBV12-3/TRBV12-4	CASRPRTDSSYEQYF	TGTGCCAGCAGGCCACGGACTGATAGCTCCTACGAGCAGTACTTC
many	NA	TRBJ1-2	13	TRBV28	CASSLGVPVGYTF	TGTGCCAGCAGCTTGGGGGTTCCCGTCGGCTACACCTTC
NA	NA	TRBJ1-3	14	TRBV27	CASSFNGAGNTIYF	TGTGCCAGCAGTTTTAACGGGGCTGGAAACACCATATATTTT
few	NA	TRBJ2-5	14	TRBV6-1	CASGETRSDETQYF	TGTGCCAGCGGAGAGACTAGATCGGACGAGACCCAGTACTTC
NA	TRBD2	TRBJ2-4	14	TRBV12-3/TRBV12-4	CASRRTSGKNIQYF	TGTGCCAGCAGAAGGACTAGCGGAAAAAACATTCAGTACTTC
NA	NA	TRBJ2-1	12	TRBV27	CASSNGYNEQFF	TGTGCCAGCAGTAACGGCTACAATGAGCAGTTCTTC
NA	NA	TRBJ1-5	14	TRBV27	CASNFGRGNQPQHF	TGTGCCAGCAATTTTGGGAGGGGGAATCAGCCCCAGCATTTT
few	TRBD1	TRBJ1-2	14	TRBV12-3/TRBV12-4	CASTAGQVNYGYTF	TGTGCCAGCACCGCGGGACAGGTTAACTATGGCTACACCTTC
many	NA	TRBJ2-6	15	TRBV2	CASSETGPGANVLTF	TGTGCCAGCAGTGAAACGGGGCCTGGGGCCAACGTCCTGACTTTC
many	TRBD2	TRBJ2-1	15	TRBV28	CASSWTSGGSHEQFF	TGTGCCAGCAGCTGGACTAGCGGGGGATCCCATGAGCAGTTCTTC
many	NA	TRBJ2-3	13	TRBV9	CASSTPGVDTQYF	TGTGCCAGCAGCACCCCAGGGGTCGATACGCAGTATTTT
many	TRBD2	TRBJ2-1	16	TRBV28	CASRILSGKAYNEQFF	TGTGCCAGCAGGATCCTGAGCGGGAAGGCCTACAATGAGCAGTTCTTC
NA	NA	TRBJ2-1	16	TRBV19	CASSMGGLRSYNEQFF	TGTGCCAGTAGTATGGGCGGCCTCAGGTCCTACAATGAGCAGTTCTTC
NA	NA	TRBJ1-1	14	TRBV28	CASSFDGANTEAFF	TGTGCCAGCAGTTTTGACGGCGCGAACACTGAAGCTTTCTTT
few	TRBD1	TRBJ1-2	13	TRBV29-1	CSVRWTGNYGYTF	TGCAGCGTTCGATGGACAGGGAACTATGGCTACACCTTC
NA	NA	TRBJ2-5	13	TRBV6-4	CATASELGETQYF	TGTGCCACCGCCTCCGAATTAGGAGAGACCCAGTACTTC
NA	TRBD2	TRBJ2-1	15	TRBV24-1	CATSDSSTLAGGPFF	TGTGCCACCAGTGATTCATCCACCCTAGCGGGAGGGCCCTTTTTC
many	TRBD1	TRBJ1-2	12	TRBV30	CAWTSGQGVQTF	TGTGCCTGGACTTCGGGACAGGGGGTTCAGACCTTC